Listed here is a single T cell receptor (beta chain). Peripheral blood CD8+ and CD4+ T cells were profiled by TCR beta sequencing. The data derive from a study of CD8 T cells in Susac syndrome. Reverse transcription of about 0.45 to 1 ug RNA was performed with random hexamers. With immunoSEQ multiplex PCR, TCR beta CDR3 was amplified across 54 Vbeta and 13 Jbeta. Using its own MiXCR run on the immunoSEQ multiplex PCR reads, TCRdb lists one record per CDR3 protein. There are about 210,000 distinct CDR3 sequences in the sample; roughly 94% occur only once, and 0.082% lies in the top ten. The length of the CDR3 is 14 residues. Germline values: CDR1 SQVTM, CDR2 ANQGSEA. V lost 7 bases, J lost 4 bases, and 10 bases stayed unmatched.

Sequencing input: CD4+ T cells from PBMCs. This clonotype was obtained from a human donor with multiple sclerosis. The rearrangement links TRBV29-1 to TRBJ2-7; 10 nucleotides match TRBD1. CDR3 nucleotide sequence: TGCAGCGCAATCTTGGGGACAGGGGTTTACGAGCAGTACTTC. It specifies CSAILGTGVYEQYF.